The next 3 T cell receptor beta chains were all read from a single sample in a study of T cell responses to AZD1222 COVID-19 vaccine. Clones were read by immunoSEQ multiplex PCR, and TCRdb kept only the in-frame ones, dropping some. The table includes approximately 120,000 clones, 80% to 90% detected once. The sequencing here drew on peripheral blood, taken 28 days after the second AZD1222 dose. These receptors were taken from an adult who received the AZD1222 COVID-19 vaccine.

This sequence joins TRBV28 and TRBJ1-4, with D possibly TRBD1 on 6 matching bases. Trimming took 6 bases from V and 3 from J, leaving 14 bases between them. The CDR3 totals 15 residues. Germline lookup yields CDR1 MDHEN and CDR2 SYDVKM. CDR3 residues: CASSPHRAANEKLFF. CDR3 coding DNA: TGTGCCAGCAGCCCACACAGGGCGGCTAATGAAAAACTGTTTTTT.

The V and J genes are TRBV4-1 and TRBJ2-7; D might be TRBD1 (6 bases). The V end was cut by 1 base, the J end by 3 bases, with 13 bases between. In germline, CDR1 is MGHRA, CDR2 YSYEKL. The CDR3 sequence is 15 residues long. CDR3 coding DNA: TGCGCCAGCAGCCAAGCTACAGGGAAGTTCTACGAGCAGTACTTC. It codes for CASSQATGKFYEQYF.

The chain uses TRBV7-9 and TRBJ1-1, with D possibly TRBD1 on 5 matching bases. V lost 4 bases to trimming and J lost 0 bases, with 12 bases between them. This CDR3 has 15 residues. The germline V gene encodes CDR1 SEHNR and CDR2 FQNEAQ (reference sequence). CDR3 coding DNA: TGTGCCAGCAGCTCCTACAGGTCGGTGAACACTGAAGCTTTCTTT. It translates to CASSSYRSVNTEAFF.